The 25 T cell receptor beta chains below were found in one sample sequenced in a study of blood T cell repertoires in COVID-19. Generated by immunoSEQ multiplex PCR, the TCRdb table keeps only in-frame clones and is missing some. This sample has 200,000 to 250,000 clones, with over 70% found just once. Sequenced sample: peripheral blood. All receptors derive from a woman between 65 and 79 years old with acute or convalescent COVID-19.

The rearrangement links TRBV5-6 to TRBJ2-5; 7 nucleotides agree with TRBD1. In germline, CDR1 is SGHDT, CDR2 YYEEEE. This CDR3 spans 15 amino acids. V dropped 0 bases and J dropped 4; count of bases not matched to a gene: 6. The CDR3 spells CASSLVTGTVETQYF. The DNA of the CDR3 is TGTGCCAGCAGCTTGGTAACCGGGACAGTAGAGACCCAGTACTTC.

The CDR3 nucleotides are TGTGCCAGCAGCCAATACACCCTAGGCGGAGACTCTGGAAACACCATATATTTT. Protein product: CASSQYTLGGDSGNTIYF. The chain joins TRBV14 to TRBJ1-3; D remains ambiguous. The ends were cut back, 2 bases at V and 0 bases at J, with 17 bases in the middle. This CDR3 spans 18 amino acids. Germline-derived CDR1 and CDR2 are SGHDN and FVKESK.

This chain uses TRBV7-8 with TRBJ2-7; the D gene is possibly TRBD1 (6 bases). The CDR3 consists of 18 residues. Between the trimmed V and J ends, which lost 4 bases and 3 bases, there was a span of 25 bases. The germline CDR1 and CDR2 sequences are SGHVS and FQNEAQ. The CDR3 reads CASSSTGGLRIRGYEQYV. In DNA, the CDR3 is TGTGCCAGCAGCTCCACGGGCGGACTGAGGATCAGGGGCTACGAGCAGTACGTC.

The chain combines TRBV9 with TRBJ2-5; the D is unclear. Germline V lookup: CDR1 SGDLS, CDR2 YYNGEE. V lost 4 bases, J lost 5 bases, and 18 bases lay in between. This CDR3 region has 15 residues. DNA for the CDR3: TGTGCCAGCAGCACCCGTCCTGGCGGTACGGAGACCCAGTACTTC. It translates to CASSTRPGGTETQYF.

V and J are TRBV9 and TRBJ1-3; TRBD1 agrees at 9 bases. In germline, CDR1 is SGDLS, CDR2 YYNGEE. The ends lost 2 bases at V and 0 bases at J; junction bases unmatched: 6. The CDR3 is 17 residues long. CDR3 loop: CASSVSTGGHSGNTIYF. DNA of the CDR3: TGTGCCAGCAGCGTTAGTACAGGGGGCCACTCTGGAAACACCATATATTTT.

This chain links TRBV7-6 with TRBJ2-3, with TRBD2 identical over 14 bases. The V gene's germline CDR1 is SGHVS and CDR2 FNYEAQ. V trimming: 4 bases; J trimming: 5 bases; junction bases outside the gene matches: 8. The CDR3 is 17 amino acids. The CDR3 spells CASSSPTSGGAGDTQYF. The CDR3 coding sequence is TGTGCCAGCAGCTCCCCGACTAGCGGGGGGGCTGGAGATACGCAGTATTTT.

V usage is TRBV7-9 and J usage is TRBJ2-3; 7 positions match TRBD2. The CDR3 contains 16 residues. Trimming at V came to 5 bases and at J to 1 base, leaving 9 bases not matched to a gene. The germline gives CDR1 SEHNR, CDR2 FQNEAQ (reference sequence). The CDR3 DNA follows: TGTGCCAGCAGCCTGGGATCCAGCGGGGGCACAGATACGCAGTATTTT. This translates into CASSLGSSGGTDTQYF. Full variable domain (outside the CDR3, taken from reference TRBV7-9 and TRBJ2-3): DTGVSQNPRHKITKRGQNVTFRCDPISEHNRLYWYRQTLGQGPEFLTYFQNEAQLEKSRLLSDRFSAERPKGSFSTLEIQRTEQGDSAMYLCASSLGSSGGTDTQYFGPGTRLTVL.

This CDR3 is CASSLDGQGPTEAFF. The CDR3 nucleotides read TGCGCCAGCAGCTTGGACGGACAGGGGCCGACTGAAGCTTTCTTT. The chain recombines TRBV5-1 with TRBJ1-1; 9 bases are a match to TRBD1. This CDR3 contains 15 residues. CDR1 is SGHRS and CDR2 is YFSETQ in the germline V gene. After removal of 0 bases from V and 5 bases from J, the junction contained 5 bases not matched to a gene.

The chain links TRBV10-3 to TRBJ2-1; D gene ambiguous. Germline V gives CDR1 ENHRY, CDR2 SYGVKD. V lost 8 bases and J lost 2, with 13 bases in between. The CDR3 runs to 14 residues. For the CDR3, the DNA is TGTGCCATCTCGGCGGTGTCCACCTACAATGAGCAGTTCTTC. It translates to CAISAVSTYNEQFF.

The rearrangement joins TRBV9 to TRBJ1-3; 9 bases agree with TRBD1. This CDR3 contains 16 residues. The germline gives CDR1 SGDLS, CDR2 YYNGEE. The J segment lost 0 bases and the V segment lost 3 bases, leaving 4 bases of the junction unmatched. In DNA form, the CDR3 reads TGTGCCAGCAGCGGTGGGGACAGGGCCTCTGGAAACACCATATATTTT. This encodes CASSGGDRASGNTIYF.

The chain links TRBV7-6 to TRBJ2-6, with TRBD2 matching over 7 bases. J was trimmed by 2 bases and V by 1 base; bases with no gene match: 2. Germline loops: CDR1 SGHVS, CDR2 FNYEAQ. This CDR3 is 16 amino acids long. CDR3 sequence reads: CASSLGSGAGANVLTF. The CDR3 DNA is TGTGCCAGCAGCTTAGGGAGCGGGGCTGGGGCCAACGTCCTGACTTTC.

This chain links TRBV14 with TRBJ1-1; 7 nucleotides agree with TRBD1. The CDR3 totals 15 residues. The germline CDR1 and CDR2 sequences are SGHDN and FVKESK. Losses at the gene ends were 2 bases for V and 10 bases for J; bases not matched to a gene: 13. For the CDR3, the DNA is TGTGCCAGCAGCCAAAATGGAGGAGGACAGGATATAGCTTTCTTT. Its protein is CASSQNGGGQDIAFF.

This chain joins TRBV5-1 and TRBJ2-7; D gene unclear. The CDR3 is made up of 13 amino acids. V dropped 0 bases and J dropped 9 bases, with 13 bases sitting between them. Germline V CDR1 and CDR2: SGHRS, YFSETQ. The CDR3 bases are TGCGCCAGCAGCTTGGGGCAACTACGAGTGCAGTACTTC. It specifies CASSLGQLRVQYF.

This clone was recorded once. The sample holds other DNA sequences that translate to the same CDR3. The rearrangement uses TRBV18 and TRBJ2-7; a possible D gene is TRBD1 (5 bases). The CDR3 length is 14 residues. CDR1 is KGHSH and CDR2 is LQKENI in the germline V gene. Trimming took off 2 bases at V and 5 bases at J, with 13 bases between the two ends. CDR3 residues: CASSPVSGSDEQYF. CDR3 nucleotides: TGTGCCAGCTCACCAGTCTCAGGGTCGGACGAGCAGTACTTC.

This clone was recorded once. The junction shows a germline mismatch at one end, possibly a read error. V usage is TRBV30 and J usage is TRBJ2-5, with TRBD2 as a possible D gene (6 bases). Germline assignment: CDR1 GTSNPN and CDR2 SVGIG (reference sequence). The CDR3 runs 13 residues. For the CDR3, the DNA is TGTGCCTGGAGTCAGGCTAGTCGGGGGACCAAGTACTTC. This codes for CAWSQASRGTKYF.

This chain links TRBV10-3 with TRBJ1-1; possibly TRBD1 for D (5 bases). Looked up from germline, CDR1 is ENHRY and CDR2 is SYGVKD. The CDR3 length is 13 residues. Trimming took 7 bases from V and 2 from J, leaving 11 bases between them. CDR3 bases: TGTGCCATCACCCGACAGACTAACACTGAAGCTTTCTTT. Translated, it gives CAITRQTNTEAFF.

This clone was counted once. The chain uses TRBV7-9 and TRBJ2-7; 9 bases are a match to TRBD1. The CDR3 covers 15 residues. J lost 3 bases, V lost 5 bases, and 8 bases had no gene match. Germline loops: CDR1 SEHNR, CDR2 FQNEAQ (reference sequence). The chain's CDR3 is CASSAGGQGSYEQYF. For the CDR3, the DNA is TGTGCCAGCAGCGCCGGTGGACAGGGGAGCTACGAGCAGTACTTC.

The genes are TRBV27 and TRBJ1-6; weak D call: TRBD1 (5 bases). Between the trimmed V and J ends, which lost 2 bases and 6 bases, there was a span of 17 bases. This CDR3 region has 17 residues. CDR1 MNHEY and CDR2 SMNVEV come from the germline V gene (reference sequence). The CDR3 nucleotides read TGTGCCAGCAGTTTACCCCCCTCGGGACTTTTTAATTCACCCCTCCACTTT. It specifies CASSLPPSGLFNSPLHF.

The CDR3 DNA follows: TGTGCCAGCAGCTCTACCCTTGGCGGGGGGGCAAGGGAGCAGTACTTC. Encoded protein: CASSSTLGGGAREQYF. The chain recombines TRBV7-2 with TRBJ2-7, with 9 bases aligning to TRBD2. V lost 4 bases to trimming and J lost 7 bases; unmatched junction nucleotides: 14. In germline, CDR1 is SGHTA, CDR2 FQGNSA. The CDR3 has 16 amino acids.

The chain carries TRBV6-5 and TRBJ2-7, with 10 bases that match TRBD2. The CDR3 runs 13 residues. The ends lost 6 bases at V and 2 bases at J; junction bases unmatched: 1. Germline loops: CDR1 MNHEY, CDR2 SVGAGI. This CDR3 reads CASRSGGAYEQYF. The CDR3 coding sequence is TGTGCCAGCAGGAGCGGGGGGGCCTACGAGCAGTACTTC.

With respect to this clone: Different DNA sequences within this sample yield the same CDR3. V and J are TRBV18 and TRBJ2-1, with 8 bases lining up with TRBD2. The CDR3 extends over 17 amino acids. CDR1 and CDR2 (germline): KGHSH, LQKENI. With 2 bases clipped from V and 0 bases from J, the junction kept 6 bases outside the gene matches. CDR3 region: CASSPAGGPSSYNEQFF. The CDR3 DNA follows: TGTGCCAGCTCACCAGCGGGGGGCCCGAGCTCCTACAATGAGCAGTTCTTC.

V usage is TRBV11-2 and J usage is TRBJ2-3, with D possibly being TRBD2 (6 bases). Germline loops: CDR1 SGHAT, CDR2 FQNNGV. This CDR3 has 16 amino acids. The germline V and J ends were trimmed by 1 base and 1 base, with 12 bases remaining between them. The CDR3 nucleotides are TGTGCCAGCAGCTTAGGTGCCAGGAGGGGCACAGATACGCAGTATTTT. This translates into CASSLGARRGTDTQYF.

The V gene is TRBV5-1, the J gene TRBJ2-3, with no clear D. Trimming removed 0 bases from V and 1 base from J, with 6 bases in between. The CDR3 runs 14 residues. CDR1 and CDR2 (germline): SGHRS, YFSETQ. CDR3 sequence (DNA): TGCGCCAGCAGCTTGGATCTCCGCACAGATACGCAGTATTTT. Translation: CASSLDLRTDTQYF.

The gene calls are TRBV6-1 and TRBJ2-7; 9 positions agree with TRBD2. Germline-derived CDR1 and CDR2 are MNHNS and SASEGT. V trimming: 2 bases; J trimming: 2 bases; junction bases outside the gene matches: 4. This CDR3 has 15 residues. The CDR3 DNA is TGTGCCAGCAGTGAAATAAGCGGGGGGACCTACGAGCAGTACTTC. It is translated as CASSEISGGTYEQYF.

The V call is TRBV25-1, the J call TRBJ1-4, with 7 bases matching TRBD1. This CDR3 comprises 15 residues. Trimming removed 1 base from V and 5 bases from J; junction bases left unmatched: 4. Germline V gives CDR1 MGHDK, CDR2 SYGVNS. CDR3 residues: CASSESGGLNEKLFF. The CDR3 DNA reads as TGTGCCAGCAGTGAATCAGGGGGGTTGAATGAAAAACTGTTTTTT.